What follows are 30 T cell receptor beta chains derived from one specimen sequenced in a study of OX40 agonist ivuxolimab in advanced cancers. Assay: immunoSEQ multiplex PCR; the TCRdb copy retains only in-frame clones and omits some. The data show tens of thousands of clones, approximately 80% seen once. This sample comprised CD4+ or CD8+ T cells sorted from blood, obtained in a trial of the OX40 agonist ivuxolimab. These receptors all stem from an adult with an advanced solid tumor such as melanoma, head and neck, liver or kidney cancer.

The chain couples TRBV15 to TRBJ2-7, with a weak D call TRBD1 (5 bases). CDR1 LNHNV and CDR2 YYDKDF come from the germline V gene (reference sequence). CDR3 length: 13 amino acids. Trimming cost V 3 bases and J 4 bases, with 10 bases left between them. The CDR3 DNA sequence: TGTGCCACCAGCAGGGGGCCGACGTACGAGCAGTACTTC. This encodes CATSRGPTYEQYF.

V gene TRBV27 combines with J gene TRBJ2-7; maybe TRBD1 (6 bases). From germline, CDR1 is MNHEY and CDR2 SMNVEV (reference sequence). Trimming stripped 6 bases from V and 4 bases from J, with 19 bases between. This CDR3 is built from 15 residues. In DNA, the CDR3 is TGTGCCAGCAGGCCCACAAGGGGGTCGGGATACGAGCAGTACTTC. The encoded protein is CASRPTRGSGYEQYF.

The chain uses TRBV6-5 and TRBJ2-3; D possibly corresponds to TRBD2 (5 bases). Per the germline V gene, CDR1 is MNHEY and CDR2 is SVGAGI. The CDR3 has 12 residues. Trimming removed 2 bases from V and 7 bases from J, with 7 bases in between. The CDR3 is CASSYRGNTQYF. CDR3 nucleotide sequence: TGTGCCAGCAGTTACCGAGGGAATACGCAGTATTTT.

Notes on this clone: Other DNA sequences in the same sample also yield this CDR3. The chain is built from TRBV28 and TRBJ2-6; D ambiguous. The CDR3 spans 15 residues. Trimming took off 2 bases at V and 4 bases at J, with 9 bases between the two ends. CDR1 and CDR2 from the germline V gene are MDHEN and SYDVKM. CDR3 in DNA: TGTGCCAGCAGTTTACTGTCAGGCGGGGCCAACGTCCTGACTTTC. Protein product: CASSLLSGGANVLTF.

The chain joins TRBV15 to TRBJ2-3, with 9 bases fitting TRBD2. The germline gives CDR1 LNHNV, CDR2 YYDKDF (reference sequence). The CDR3 loop spans 15 amino acids. With 4 bases clipped from V and 5 bases from J, the junction kept 7 bases outside the gene matches. DNA of the CDR3: TGTGCCACCAGCAAGACTAGCGGTCTGGGAGATACGCAGTATTTT. It codes for CATSKTSGLGDTQYF.

This clone was seen a few times. The rearrangement uses TRBV28 and TRBJ2-3, with 8 bases fitting TRBD1. From germline, CDR1 is MDHEN and CDR2 SYDVKM. The length of the CDR3 is 15 residues. Losses at the gene ends were 4 bases for V and 2 bases for J; bases not matched to a gene: 5. This CDR3 is CASSSTGALTDTQYF. CDR3 bases: TGTGCCAGCAGTTCGACAGGGGCCCTCACAGATACGCAGTATTTT.

As for this clone: Likely a read error: the CDR3 ends without its conserved phenylalanine or tryptophan. The limits of the CDR3 on the DNA are not certain, so only TCRdb's listed CDR3 is given. The J gene is TRBJ2-3, the V gene TRBV11-2; no check of the table's D call, TRBD2, against the DNA was made. Counting both end residues, the CDR3 totals 13 amino acids. Germline-derived CDR1 and CDR2 are SGHAT and FQNNGV. The CDR3 loop is CASSWSSETPAGV.

This clone was counted only a few times. V gene TRBV4-2 combines with J gene TRBJ1-1; D not certain. Looked up from germline, CDR1 is LGHNA and CDR2 is YNFKEQ. Trimming removed 6 bases from V and 7 bases from J, with 12 bases in between. The CDR3 is 12 amino acids. CDR3 coding DNA: TGTGCCAGCAGGCCGGGTGATGGTGAAGCTTTCTTT. Its protein product is CASRPGDGEAFF.

This chain joins TRBV6-5 and TRBJ2-7; TRBD1 aligns across 9 bases. Germline V gene sequence: CDR1 MNHEY, CDR2 SVGAGI. The length of the CDR3 is 14 residues. J gave up 5 bases and V 6 bases, and 8 bases lay outside the gene matches. This CDR3 reads CASRGPRTGDEQYF. As DNA, the CDR3 is TGTGCCAGCAGGGGACCGAGGACAGGGGACGAGCAGTACTTC.

The chain has TRBV5-1 and TRBJ2-7, with D possibly matching TRBD1 (5 bases). In germline, CDR1 is SGHRS, CDR2 YFSETQ. V lost 1 base, J lost 2 bases, and 10 bases lay in between. The CDR3 contains 14 residues. CDR3 sequence reads: CASSLPTATYEQYF. CDR3 DNA sequence: TGCGCCAGCAGCTTGCCGACAGCCACCTACGAGCAGTACTTC.

The sample holds a few counts of this clone. The V call is TRBV11-3, the J call TRBJ2-2, with D unclear. Between the trimmed V and J ends, which lost 0 bases and 5 bases, there was a span of 19 bases. CDR1 and CDR2 (germline): SGHNT, YENEEA. This CDR3 is built from 18 residues. CDR3 protein: CASSLDRRRVVGTGELFF. In nucleotides, the CDR3 is TGTGCCAGCAGCTTAGATCGGAGACGGGTAGTGGGTACCGGGGAGCTGTTTTTT.

The V gene is TRBV27, the J gene TRBJ2-7; no reliable D call. The CDR3 totals 15 residues. Per the germline V gene, CDR1 is MNHEY and CDR2 is SMNVEV (reference sequence). Trimming took off 6 bases at V and 3 bases at J, with 18 bases between the two ends. The DNA for the CDR3 is TGTGCCAGCAGATATACGGTTCTCGACCTCTACGAGCAGTACTTC. Amino acids: CASRYTVLDLYEQYF.

Only one count was recorded for this clone. The chain's CDR3 is CASSFGTSRTGRPFF. For the CDR3, the DNA is TGTGCCAGCAGTTTCGGGACAAGTCGGACGGGAAGGCCTTTCTTT. This sequence joins TRBV27 and TRBJ1-1; the D gene is possibly TRBD1 (6 bases). Between the trimmed V and J ends, which lost 3 bases and 12 bases, there was a span of 23 bases. The CDR3 extends over 15 amino acids. Germline CDR1 MNHEY, CDR2 SMNVEV (reference sequence).

In its sample, this clone was seen once. No DNA is shown, since the ends of the CDR3 on it are uncertain; the CDR3 is the one TCRdb lists. The V gene is TRBV27, the J gene TRBJ2-7; the table's D call of TRBD2 was not tested on the DNA. The germline gives CDR1 MNHEY, CDR2 SMNVEV (reference sequence). The CDR3 adds up to 20 amino acids, both ends counted. The CDR3 sequence: CASSFLGTGLAGESSYEQYF.

In this sample, this clone turned up a few times. The chain uses TRBV5-1 and TRBJ2-2; perhaps TRBD2 as D (6 bases). Trimming took off 0 bases at V and 6 bases at J, with 9 bases between the two ends. The CDR3 totals 14 residues. CDR1 is SGHRS and CDR2 is YFSETQ in the germline V gene. Written as DNA, the CDR3 is TGCGCCAGCAGCTTGGTCGCGGGATCCGGGGAGCTGTTTTTT. As protein: CASSLVAGSGELFF.

A few counts support this clone. The V and J genes are TRBV7-9 and TRBJ1-3; D remains ambiguous. CDR1 is SEHNR and CDR2 is FQNEAQ in the germline V gene (reference sequence). The V gene lost 1 base and the J gene lost 0 bases, with 7 bases spanning the gap. The CDR3 runs to 15 residues. CDR3 DNA: TGTGCCAGCAGCTTAGAACTTAACTCTGGAAACACCATATATTTT. It specifies CASSLELNSGNTIYF.

The chain recombines TRBV7-9 with TRBJ2-7; possibly TRBD1 for D (7 bases). V was cut by 4 bases and J by 3 bases, with 16 bases left in between. The CDR3 consists of 15 residues. Germline V gives CDR1 SEHNR, CDR2 FQNEAQ (reference sequence). The DNA of the CDR3 is TGTGCCAGCAGCTCGGGCGGGACAGCGGTCTACGAGCAGTACTTC. This translates into CASSSGGTAVYEQYF.

The count of this clone is one. The V and J genes are TRBV2 and TRBJ2-3, with 8 bases lining up with TRBD1. The V gene's germline CDR1 is SNHLY and CDR2 FYNNEI. Unmatched junction bases numbered 10, after V lost 6 bases and J lost 8 bases. This CDR3 contains 14 residues. The CDR3 DNA reads TGTGCCAGCAGAGGACAGGGAAGTACTAGTACGCAGTATTTT. As protein: CASRGQGSTSTQYF.

This clone was seen only a few times. This rearrangement joins TRBV2 to TRBJ2-7; 7 nucleotides match TRBD1. V gave up 7 bases and J gave up 5 bases; unmatched junction bases: 8. Germline V gene sequence: CDR1 SNHLY, CDR2 FYNNEI. This CDR3 contains 13 residues. The CDR3 loop reads CASNPTGWHEQYF. CDR3 in DNA: TGTGCCAGCAACCCGACAGGGTGGCACGAGCAGTACTTC.

The V and J genes are TRBV28 and TRBJ1-1; D is ambiguous. Germline values: CDR1 MDHEN, CDR2 SYDVKM. The V end lost 6 bases, the J end lost 6 bases, and 17 bases lay between the germline ends. CDR3 length equals 14 residues. This CDR3 reads CASSSYLRGAEAFF. As DNA, the CDR3 is TGTGCCAGCAGCAGCTACCTGCGGGGAGCTGAAGCTTTCTTT.

This rearrangement joins TRBV18 to TRBJ2-1, with 7 bases fitting TRBD2. This CDR3 contains 15 residues. V lost 2 bases to trimming and J lost 5 bases; unmatched junction nucleotides: 6. Germline loops: CDR1 KGHSH, CDR2 LQKENI. The CDR3 reads CASSPNLGGDNEQFF. The CDR3 nucleotides read TGTGCCAGCTCACCAAATCTGGGAGGGGACAATGAGCAGTTCTTC.

This clone was observed a few times. The chain employs TRBV5-1 and TRBJ1-4; D uncertain. The V gene lost 3 bases and the J gene lost 7 bases, with 13 bases spanning the gap. This CDR3 is 14 amino acids long. The germline gives CDR1 SGHRS, CDR2 YFSETQ. The CDR3 region is CASSSGFRSEKLFF. As DNA, the CDR3 is TGCGCCAGCAGCTCGGGGTTTCGCAGTGAAAAACTGTTTTTT.

This clone was counted between two and nine times. The chain is built from TRBV19 and TRBJ2-5; 8 bases agree with TRBD1. Losses at the gene ends were 6 bases for V and 5 bases for J; bases not matched to a gene: 5. CDR3 length: 13 residues. Germline CDR1 is LNHDA and CDR2 is SQIVND (reference sequence). CDR3 sequence (DNA): TGTGCCAGTAGCAGGGGGCTTGGGGAGACCCAGTACTTC. Translation: CASSRGLGETQYF.

The chain recombines TRBV5-1 with TRBJ2-3, with 13 bases fitting TRBD2. The CDR3 consists of 17 residues. V lost 0 bases, J lost 7 bases, and 8 bases stayed unmatched. Germline V gene sequence: CDR1 SGHRS, CDR2 YFSETQ. CDR3 residues: CASSLGGPGLAGNTQYF. In DNA form, the CDR3 reads TGCGCCAGCAGCTTGGGGGGCCCGGGACTAGCGGGAAATACGCAGTATTTT.

The genes are TRBV6-1 and TRBJ1-2, with D unresolved. The CDR3 has 13 residues. Germline CDR1 MNHNS, CDR2 SASEGT. The V and J ends lost 7 bases and 7 bases respectively, with 16 bases between them. CDR3 sequence: CASKSEWRFGYTF. Written as DNA, the CDR3 is TGTGCCAGCAAAAGTGAGTGGCGGTTTGGCTACACCTTC.

This clone was seen more than once but under ten times. The chain links TRBV5-6 to TRBJ2-1; 10 nucleotides match TRBD1. The V and J ends lost 0 bases and 1 base, in that order; junction bases with no gene match: 1. The CDR3 extends over 16 amino acids. Germline V gene sequence: CDR1 SGHDT, CDR2 YYEEEE. CDR3 sequence: CASSLGTGGSYNEQFF. The CDR3 bases are TGTGCCAGCAGCTTGGGGACAGGGGGATCCTACAATGAGCAGTTCTTC. Combining the CDR3 with reference TRBV5-6 and TRBJ2-1 gives the whole variable domain DAGVTQSPTHLIKTRGQQVTLRCSPKSGHDTVSWYQQALGQGPQFIFQYYEEEERQRGNFPDRFSGHQFPNYSSELNVNALLLGDSALYLCASSLGTGGSYNEQFFGPGTRLTVL.

CDR3 in DNA: TGTGCCAGCAGCTCCGACAGGGGGGCAGCTTTCTTT. Protein: CASSSDRGAAFF. This chain links TRBV5-4 with TRBJ1-1; 9 nucleotides match TRBD1. This CDR3 region has 12 residues. The trim removed 3 bases at V and 10 bases at J, leaving 4 bases unmatched. CDR1 and CDR2 (germline): SGHNT, YYREEE (reference sequence). The complete variable domain, with remaining parts taken from reference TRBV5-4 and TRBJ1-1, reads ETGVTQSPTHLIKTRGQQVTLRCSSQSGHNTVSWYQQALGQGPQFIFQYYREEENGRGNFPPRFSGLQFPNYSSELNVNALELDDSALYLCASSSDRGAAFFGQGTRLTVV.

The rearrangement uses TRBV6-5 and TRBJ2-7; D uncertain. Germline V lookup: CDR1 MNHEY, CDR2 SVGAGI. The length of the CDR3 is 13 residues. Trimming removed 8 bases at V and 1 base at J, with 12 bases between. DNA for the CDR3: TGTGCCAGCGCCCCACAGCGTTCCTACGAGCAGTACTTC. It encodes CASAPQRSYEQYF.

The gene calls are TRBV25-1 and TRBJ2-5, with no clear D. Deletions cut 4 bases from V and 5 bases from J, with 8 bases between. CDR3 length equals 12 residues. CDR1 and CDR2 from the germline V gene are MGHDK and SYGVNS. The CDR3 DNA is TGTGCCAGCAGTGGGGCGTGGGAGACCCAGTACTTC. Protein sequence: CASSGAWETQYF.

The genes are TRBV9 and TRBJ1-6; 7 positions match TRBD1. V lost 2 bases to trimming and J lost 6 bases; unmatched junction nucleotides: 5. This CDR3 spans 15 amino acids. Germline CDR1 SGDLS, CDR2 YYNGEE. CDR3 in DNA: TGTGCCAGCAGCGTTGGGGGGACAGTTAATTCACCCCTCCACTTT. It translates to CASSVGGTVNSPLHF.